This entry is about one T cell receptor (delta chain). What it binds is not known. Being one base from a much bigger clone, this may be a read error. The sample carries other DNA sequences with the same CDR3. The sample belongs to a study of gammadelta T cells in human blood. Germline values: CDR1 TSWWSYY, CDR2 QGS. The CDR3 consists of 23 residues. TCRdb re-called the RT-PCR reads with CATT. Among 950 to 1,300 delta-chain clones listed, 1.5% to 2% were seen once. Overall study results and limits: Polyclonal expansion of innate γδ T cells after birth appeared microbially driven.

Sample: non-Vgamma9Vdelta2 gamma-delta T cells from adult blood. V usage is TRDV1 and J usage is TRDJ1, with 11 bases matching TRDD3. This clonotype was obtained from a human donor. Here the CDR3 DNA reads TGTGCGCTTGGGGAACCGCGGCCTTCTTTACACTGGGGGATAGTCTGGTGCACCGATAAACTCATCTTT. As protein: CALGEPRPSLHWGIVWCTDKLIF.